This record concerns one T cell receptor beta chain sequence. The antigen it recognizes is unknown. Base qualities are missing; no much larger clone stands one base away. This sample was included in a study of T cell changes during pregnancy in multiple sclerosis (dated by TCRdb to between 2019 and 2020). Regarding the study in general: The study looked at changes in the T cell repertoire across pregnancy in women with multiple sclerosis.

CDR1 and CDR2 are drawn from the germline V gene: SGDLS, YYNGEE. The cysteine opens and the phenylalanine closes a CDR3 of 16 amino acids. Only the CDR3 part of the read is kept: 48 bases, read in frame from the first base. The V end gives up 0 bases and the J end 7 bases, leaving 9 bases in the junction not matched to a gene. The library was prepared using the immunoSEQ multiplex PCR assay. The table comes from immuneACCESS by way of TCRdb, which keeps in-frame sequences with V and J called. Part of the clones is missing from these tables; in studies checked, under half for an unresolved V gene and the rest for unknown reasons. Across this sample there are approximately 20,000 clones, with less than 95% seen only once. 0.68% of the sample belongs to the ten largest clones.

Sequencing was performed on CD4+ T cells from peripheral blood mononuclear cells, taken in the third trimester of pregnancy. This TCR derives from a female donor with multiple sclerosis, enrolled in a pregnancy study. Here the chain combines TRBV9 and TRBJ2-1; 8 bases in the middle match TRBD2. CDR3 region: CASSVGAGTSGNEQFF. In nucleotide form, the sequence is TGTGCCAGCAGCGTAGGGGCCGGGACTAGTGGGAATGAGCAGTTCTTC.